The rows below give T cell receptor beta chains drawn from one sample of a study of T-cell reconstitution after alpha-beta-depleted transplantation in children. TCRdb analysed the PCR reads with MiXCR anew, one entry per CDR3 protein. The profile shows 600,000 to 700,000 distinct CDR3 sequences, around 16% of them singletons. Sequencing used PBMCs from the stem cell graft donor, obtained from the stem cell graft. Every receptor here comes from a human donor who donated a stem cell graft to a child with acute myeloid leukemia. Each CDR3 is given with its conserved first and last residue. D genes are given only for firm matches. For some rows the clone size is stated as once, few or many, or as a class when expanded; others skip it.

d_call: TRBD1
j_call: TRBJ1-1
v_call: TRBV12-3/TRBV12-4
clone_size: few
cdr3_aa: CASSLEGQVGTEAFF
cdr3_nt: TGTGCCAGCAGTTTAGAGGGACAGGTGGGGACTGAAGCTTTCTTT

d_call: TRBD1
j_call: TRBJ2-1
v_call: TRBV9
clone_size: few
cdr3_aa: CASSVGLGQGLNEQFF
cdr3_nt: TGTGCCAGCAGCGTAGGTCTGGGACAGGGCCTCAATGAGCAGTTCTTC

d_call: -
j_call: TRBJ2-1
v_call: TRBV13
clone_size: many
cdr3_aa: CASSQRTEGGEQFF
cdr3_nt: TGTGCCAGCAGCCAACGGACAGAAGGAGGGGAGCAGTTCTTC

d_call: -
j_call: TRBJ2-1
v_call: TRBV24-1
clone_size: few
cdr3_aa: CATSESLTRGGTYNEQFF
cdr3_nt: TGTGCCACCAGTGAGTCACTAACCCGTGGGGGCACCTACAATGAGCAGTTCTTC

d_call: -
j_call: TRBJ1-5
v_call: TRBV20-1
clone_size: many
cdr3_aa: CSARDRGQNQPQHF
cdr3_nt: TGCAGTGCTAGAGATCGCGGACAGAATCAGCCCCAGCATTTT

d_call: TRBD1
j_call: TRBJ1-1
v_call: TRBV29-1
clone_size: many
cdr3_aa: CSARTGLMNTEAFF
cdr3_nt: TGCAGCGCAAGGACAGGGCTAATGAACACTGAAGCTTTCTTT

d_call: -
j_call: TRBJ2-7
v_call: TRBV7-2
clone_size: few
cdr3_aa: CASSLSVFEQYF
cdr3_nt: TGTGCCAGCAGCTTATCAGTCTTCGAGCAGTACTTC

d_call: -
j_call: TRBJ2-7
v_call: TRBV30
clone_size: many
cdr3_aa: CAAYLGSYEQYF
cdr3_nt: TGTGCCGCCTACCTTGGTTCCTACGAGCAGTACTTC

d_call: -
j_call: TRBJ1-4
v_call: TRBV6-5
clone_size: many
cdr3_aa: CASSYSVHGEKLFF
cdr3_nt: TGTGCCAGCAGTTACAGTGTCCACGGTGAAAAACTGTTTTTT

d_call: -
j_call: TRBJ2-1
v_call: TRBV16
clone_size: few
cdr3_aa: CASSLDRTGEQFF
cdr3_nt: TGTGCCAGCAGCCTTGACCGCACAGGTGAGCAGTTCTTC

d_call: -
j_call: TRBJ1-2
v_call: TRBV7-9
clone_size: few
cdr3_aa: CASSLQTGRGLYGYTF
cdr3_nt: TGTGCCAGCAGCTTACAGACAGGCCGGGGTCTCTATGGCTACACCTTC

d_call: TRBD1
j_call: TRBJ2-3
v_call: TRBV20-1
clone_size: -
cdr3_aa: CSAKNLRDRSTDTQYF
cdr3_nt: TGCAGTGCTAAAAACCTCCGGGACAGGAGCACAGATACGCAGTATTTT

d_call: -
j_call: TRBJ2-1
v_call: TRBV24-1
clone_size: few
cdr3_aa: CATSDSFPGRSYNEQFF
cdr3_nt: TGTGCCACCAGTGATTCTTTCCCGGGACGGTCCTACAATGAGCAGTTCTTC

d_call: -
j_call: TRBJ2-5
v_call: TRBV12-3/TRBV12-4
clone_size: few
cdr3_aa: CASSSIGETQYF
cdr3_nt: TGTGCCAGCAGTTCAATCGGAGAGACCCAGTACTTC

d_call: -
j_call: TRBJ1-2
v_call: TRBV4-3
clone_size: -
cdr3_aa: CASSQVREQDGYTF
cdr3_nt: TGCGCCAGCAGCCAAGTGAGGGAACAGGACGGCTACACCTTC

d_call: -
j_call: TRBJ1-2
v_call: TRBV6-2/TRBV6-3
clone_size: -
cdr3_aa: CASRNSASGYTF
cdr3_nt: TGTGCCAGCAGAAACTCGGCCTCCGGCTACACCTTC

d_call: -
j_call: TRBJ1-2
v_call: TRBV10-3
clone_size: few
cdr3_aa: CAISPDSLSYGYTF
cdr3_nt: TGTGCCATCAGTCCGGACAGTCTCTCCTATGGCTACACCTTC

d_call: TRBD1
j_call: TRBJ1-6
v_call: TRBV25-1
clone_size: many
cdr3_aa: CASSRDRVSALHF
cdr3_nt: TGTGCCAGCAGCCGGGACAGGGTCTCGGCCCTCCACTTT

d_call: -
j_call: TRBJ2-5
v_call: TRBV7-2
clone_size: -
cdr3_aa: CASSPQDQETQYF
cdr3_nt: TGTGCCAGCAGCCCACAGGACCAAGAGACCCAGTACTTC

d_call: -
j_call: TRBJ2-5
v_call: TRBV27
clone_size: -
cdr3_aa: CASSLFGGAETQYF
cdr3_nt: TGTGCCAGCAGTTTATTTGGGGGGGCGGAGACCCAGTACTTC

d_call: TRBD1
j_call: TRBJ1-6
v_call: TRBV20-1
clone_size: few
cdr3_aa: CSASGTGGWGSPLHF
cdr3_nt: TGCAGTGCTAGCGGTACAGGGGGCTGGGGGTCACCCCTCCACTTT

d_call: -
j_call: TRBJ1-1
v_call: TRBV7-6
clone_size: -
cdr3_aa: CASSSDGGMNTEAFF
cdr3_nt: TGTGCCAGCAGCTCGGACGGGGGAATGAACACTGAAGCTTTCTTT

d_call: -
j_call: TRBJ1-5
v_call: TRBV12-3/TRBV12-4
clone_size: few
cdr3_aa: CASSLAPAGQPQHF
cdr3_nt: TGTGCCAGCAGTTTAGCCCCGGCGGGTCAGCCCCAGCATTTT

d_call: -
j_call: TRBJ2-1
v_call: TRBV11-3
clone_size: -
cdr3_aa: CASSPLLGDNEQFF
cdr3_nt: TGTGCCAGCAGCCCTCTTCTGGGGGACAATGAGCAGTTCTTC

d_call: -
j_call: TRBJ1-1
v_call: TRBV11-3
clone_size: -
cdr3_aa: CASSLRQENTEAFF
cdr3_nt: TGTGCCAGCAGCCTGAGGCAGGAGAACACTGAAGCTTTCTTT

d_call: -
j_call: TRBJ1-1
v_call: TRBV12-1
clone_size: -
cdr3_aa: CASSSGRWGPLTLNTEAFF
cdr3_nt: TGTGCCAGCAGCTCTGGCCGTTGGGGGCCCCTTACATTGAACACTGAAGCTTTCTTT